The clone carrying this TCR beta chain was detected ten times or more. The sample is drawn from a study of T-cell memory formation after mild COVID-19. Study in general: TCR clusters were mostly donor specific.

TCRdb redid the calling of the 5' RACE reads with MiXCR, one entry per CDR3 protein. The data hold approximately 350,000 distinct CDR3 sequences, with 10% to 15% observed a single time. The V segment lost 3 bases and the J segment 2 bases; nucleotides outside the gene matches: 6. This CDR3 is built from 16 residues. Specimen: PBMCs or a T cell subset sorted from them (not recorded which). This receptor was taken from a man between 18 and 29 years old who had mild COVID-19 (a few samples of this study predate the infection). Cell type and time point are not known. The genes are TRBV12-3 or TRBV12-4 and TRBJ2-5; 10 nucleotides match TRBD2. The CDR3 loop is CASSFGLAGVQETQYF. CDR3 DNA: TGTGCCAGCAGTTTCGGGCTAGCGGGGGTTCAAGAGACCCAGTACTTC.